This passage covers 24 T cell receptor beta chains from one sample sequenced in a study of cytomegalovirus exposure and HLA in healthy donors. Both 60 Vbeta primers and 13 Jbeta primers went into the PCR. Profiled with immunoSEQ multiplex PCR; TCRdb holds only in-frame clones, not every one. Its table records about 200,000 clones. Sequencing was performed on PBMCs. The receptors shown here come from a man aged 25 to 45 in good health and CMV-seronegative.

V and J are TRBV7-2 and TRBJ1-1; D is ambiguous. Germline CDR1 reads SGHTA; CDR2 reads FQGNSA. The CDR3 extends over 13 amino acids. The ends were cut back, 3 bases at V and 3 bases at J, with 8 bases in the middle. The chain's CDR3 is CASSLTTDTEAFF. As DNA, the CDR3 is TGTGCCAGCAGCTTGACTACGGACACTGAAGCTTTCTTT.

This sequence joins TRBV29-1 and TRBJ1-2; 7 nucleotides match TRBD1. The V gene's germline CDR1 is SQVTM and CDR2 ANQGSEA. The junction had 3 bases not matched to a gene; V was cut back by 4 bases and J by 1 base. The CDR3 contains 13 residues. The CDR3 here is CSVAQGGNYGYTF. The CDR3 DNA is TGCAGCGTTGCCCAGGGGGGTAACTATGGCTACACCTTC.

V and J are TRBV9 and TRBJ2-7, with TRBD2 identical over 10 bases. V lost 4 bases and J lost 4; bases outside the gene matches: 8. Per the germline V gene, CDR1 is SGDLS and CDR2 is YYNGEE. The CDR3 spans 15 residues. CDR3 DNA sequence: TGTGCCAGCAGCCCTAGCCCGGGACTAGCGTACGAGCAGTACTTC. Translating gives CASSPSPGLAYEQYF.

This chain uses TRBV28 with TRBJ1-3; 7 bases line up with TRBD1. Germline V gene data show CDR1 as MDHEN and CDR2 as SYDVKM. The CDR3 is 16 amino acids. The junction had 10 bases not matched to a gene; V was cut back by 6 bases and J by 2 bases. The CDR3 DNA reads TGTGCCAGCAGCTCAACAGGGGAACAGGCTGGAAACACCATATATTTT. This codes for CASSSTGEQAGNTIYF.

The chain has TRBV19 and TRBJ2-2; D remains unclear. This CDR3 spans 11 amino acids. The germline V gene encodes CDR1 LNHDA and CDR2 SQIVND (reference sequence). Trimming removed 5 bases at V and 8 bases at J, with 6 bases between. CDR3 DNA sequence: TGTGCCAGTAGTCGTCCTGGGGAGCTGTTTTTT. Translating it yields CASSRPGELFF.

V usage is TRBV9 and J usage is TRBJ1-4; TRBD1 matches 10 bases. V shed 4 bases, J shed 10 bases, and the junction held 10 bases outside the gene matches. This CDR3 spans 15 amino acids. CDR1 is SGDLS and CDR2 is YYNGEE in the germline V gene. The CDR3 loop is CASSISGTGDVKLFF. CDR3 coding DNA: TGTGCCAGCAGCATCTCCGGGACAGGGGATGTAAAACTGTTTTTT.

This chain uses TRBV6-5 with TRBJ1-2; 8 bases align to TRBD1. Unmatched junction bases numbered 3, after V lost 2 bases and J lost 1 base. CDR3 length: 15 amino acids. Germline CDR1 and CDR2: MNHEY and SVGAGI. CDR3: CASSYGTGRNYGYTF. The CDR3 region has the DNA TGTGCCAGCAGTTACGGGACAGGCCGTAACTATGGCTACACCTTC.

V is TRBV18 and J is TRBJ2-3, with D perhaps matching TRBD2 (6 bases). Germline V gene lookup returns CDR1 KGHSH and CDR2 LQKENI. The CDR3 is 16 amino acids. V shed 3 bases and J shed 1 base, with 14 bases lying between them. CDR3 loop: CASSPVAGSRTDTQYF. As DNA, the CDR3 is TGTGCCAGCTCACCGGTCGCGGGGTCCCGCACAGATACGCAGTATTTT.

This rearrangement joins TRBV19 to TRBJ1-2; 7 bases are a match to TRBD1. The J segment lost 4 bases and the V segment lost 4 bases, leaving 9 bases of the junction unmatched. Per germline, CDR1 LNHDA and CDR2 SQIVND (reference sequence). This CDR3 is 15 amino acids long. The CDR3, as DNA: TGTGCCAGTAGTACCTCAGGGGGGTTCGGCTATGGCTACACCTTC. As protein: CASSTSGGFGYGYTF.

As DNA, the CDR3 is TGCGCCAGCAGCCGAGGAGGCCTATCGGAGACCCAGTACTTC. Translated: CASSRGGLSETQYF. The chain uses TRBV4-1 and TRBJ2-5; TRBD2 might be the D (5 bases). Germline-derived CDR1 and CDR2 are MGHRA and YSYEKL. The CDR3 is 14 amino acids. Trimming took off 4 bases at V and 5 bases at J, with 14 bases between the two ends.

The chain links TRBV7-2 to TRBJ1-1; D might be TRBD1 (5 bases). The germline V gene encodes CDR1 SGHTA and CDR2 FQGNSA. This CDR3 region has 15 residues. V lost 5 bases to trimming and J lost 0 bases, with 13 bases between them. The chain's CDR3 is CASSEGVNMNTEAFF. The CDR3 nucleotides read TGTGCCAGCAGCGAAGGGGTGAACATGAACACTGAAGCTTTCTTT.

This chain uses TRBV2 with TRBJ2-5, with a weak D call TRBD2 (5 bases). V dropped 6 bases and J dropped 3 bases, with 5 bases sitting between them. This CDR3 contains 11 residues. Per germline, CDR1 SNHLY and CDR2 FYNNEI. CDR3 region: CASRREETQYF. The CDR3 DNA reads as TGTGCCAGCAGGCGGGAAGAGACCCAGTACTTC.

The chain links TRBV6-1 to TRBJ1-2; D remains unclear. The CDR3 loop spans 13 amino acids. V lost 4 bases and J lost 4, with 10 bases in between. From germline, CDR1 is MNHNS and CDR2 SASEGT. In DNA form, the CDR3 reads TGTGCCAGCAGTGTCGGGGAGGGCTATGGCTACACCTTC. As protein: CASSVGEGYGYTF.

The chain uses TRBV2 and TRBJ2-4; tentative D call: TRBD2 (5 bases). Trimming took off 1 base at V and 0 bases at J, with 10 bases between the two ends. This CDR3 is 16 amino acids long. The germline V gene has CDR1 SNHLY and CDR2 FYNNEI. CDR3: CASSEGLALAKNIQYF. The CDR3 DNA reads TGTGCCAGCAGTGAAGGGCTAGCCTTAGCCAAAAACATTCAGTACTTC.

The gene calls are TRBV9 and TRBJ1-1; D may be TRBD1 (5 bases). CDR1 is SGDLS and CDR2 is YYNGEE in the germline V gene. The CDR3 length is 13 residues. The V end was cut by 4 bases, the J end by 7 bases, with 14 bases between. In DNA form, the CDR3 reads TGTGCCAGCAGCCCTCGGACAATCAATGAAGCTTTCTTT. Protein sequence: CASSPRTINEAFF. The complete variable domain, with remaining parts taken from reference TRBV9 and TRBJ1-1, reads DSGVTQTPKHLITATGQRVTLRCSPRSGDLSVYWYQQSLDQGLQFLIQYYNGEERAKGNILERFSAQQFPDLHSELNLSSLELGDSALYFCASSPRTINEAFFGQGTRLTVV.

J is TRBJ2-7 and V is TRBV4-1; a possible D gene is TRBD2 (6 bases). The ends were cut back, 0 bases at V and 7 bases at J, with 16 bases in the middle. There are 15 residues in the CDR3. CDR1 and CDR2 (germline): MGHRA, YSYEKL. CDR3 in amino acids: CASSQEGSWAGEQYF. The CDR3 DNA is TGCGCCAGCAGCCAAGAGGGGTCTTGGGCGGGGGAGCAGTACTTC.

This chain's CDR3 is CASSTSSGAYEQYF. CDR3 bases: TGTGCCAGCAGCACCTCTTCCGGGGCCTACGAGCAGTACTTC. The chain joins TRBV6-6 to TRBJ2-7, with D perhaps TRBD2 (5 bases). Germline CDR1 is MNHNY and CDR2 is SVGAGI (reference sequence). The CDR3 loop spans 14 amino acids. With 6 bases removed from V and 2 bases from J, the gap between germline ends came to 14 bases.

The genes are TRBV12-2 and TRBJ2-1; the table's D call, TRBD2, was not checked against the DNA. TRBV12-2 is a recognized pseudogene. This CDR3 contains 23 residues. In nucleotides, the CDR3 is TGTGCAAGTCGCTTAGCGGCGGGCGGCGGGGGAACTAGCGGGAGAGGGAACTACAATGAGCAGTTCTTC. It yields the protein CASRLAAGGGGTSGRGNYNEQFF.

V and J are TRBV5-1 and TRBJ1-3; a possible D gene is TRBD1 (5 bases). Looked up from germline, CDR1 is SGHRS and CDR2 is YFSETQ. Trimming pared 0 bases from V and 2 bases from J, leaving 12 bases between. CDR3 length: 16 residues. In nucleotides, the CDR3 is TGCGCCAGCAGCTTGGCCGGGGGTGTAGCTGGAAACACCATATATTTT. Its translation: CASSLAGGVAGNTIYF.

The V gene is TRBV15, the J gene TRBJ2-2; TRBD1 agrees at 10 bases. The germline V gene encodes CDR1 LNHNV and CDR2 YYDKDF (reference sequence). This CDR3 region has 15 residues. Trimming cost V 3 bases and J 5 bases; bases outside gene matches: 3. CDR3 DNA: TGTGCCACCAGCAGGGGACAGGGGACTACCGGGGAGCTGTTTTTT. This gives the protein CATSRGQGTTGELFF.

The chain uses TRBV4-2 and TRBJ1-4; 8 bases agree with TRBD1. CDR1 LGHNA and CDR2 YNFKEQ come from the germline V gene. The V and J ends lost 4 bases and 6 bases, in that order; junction bases with no gene match: 4. This CDR3 region has 14 residues. Written as DNA, the CDR3 is TGTGCCAGCAGCCGGGACAGGATGGATGAAAAACTGTTTTTT. It translates to CASSRDRMDEKLFF.

The genes are TRBV6-5 and TRBJ2-1, with a weak D call TRBD2 (5 bases). The ends were cut back, 0 bases at V and 5 bases at J, with 11 bases in the middle. Germline-derived CDR1 and CDR2 are MNHEY and SVGAGI. The CDR3 loop spans 15 amino acids. CDR3 DNA sequence: TGTGCCAGCAGTTACTCCCTAGCAGGTGACAATGAGCAGTTCTTC. Its translation: CASSYSLAGDNEQFF.

The chain has TRBV7-9 and TRBJ2-7; D remains unclear. The V gene's germline CDR1 is SEHNR and CDR2 FQNEAQ (reference sequence). The CDR3 consists of 17 residues. The germline V and J ends were trimmed by 4 bases and 0 bases, with 19 bases remaining between them. This CDR3 is CASSSPIPTITSYEQYF. As DNA, the CDR3 is TGTGCCAGCAGCTCACCCATCCCCACTATAACCTCCTACGAGCAGTACTTC.

The chain uses TRBV18 and TRBJ2-7; D may be TRBD1 (6 bases). Trimming stripped 0 bases from V and 5 bases from J, with 11 bases between. The germline V gene has CDR1 KGHSH and CDR2 LQKENI. The CDR3 spans 14 residues. Here the CDR3 DNA reads TGTGCCAGCTCACCACCAAACAGGGACGACGAGCAGTACTTC. Its protein is CASSPPNRDDEQYF.